This entry lists 31 T cell receptor beta chains sequenced from one sample in a study of early T cells in non-severe SARS-CoV-2 infection. MiXCR was run by TCRdb on the 5' RACE reads, yielding one entry per CDR3 protein. The sample includes roughly 61,000 distinct CDR3 sequences, roughly 10% of them seen just once. The specimen sequenced was whole blood. Receptor source: an adult who was a healthcare worker with PCR-confirmed SARS-CoV-2 infection or an uninfected control (not recorded which).

The sample holds many counts of this clonotype. V and J are TRBV4-2 and TRBJ1-6; 8 bases map to TRBD1. CDR1 and CDR2 (germline): LGHNA, YNFKEQ. V gave up 0 bases and J gave up 7 bases; unmatched junction bases: 11. The CDR3 spans 18 residues. CDR3 sequence (DNA): TGTGCCAGCAGCCAAGACTTGCCCGGGACAGGAAGGAATTCACCCCTCCACTTT. The encoded protein is CASSQDLPGTGRNSPLHF.

This chain uses TRBV6-5 with TRBJ2-3, with D maybe TRBD2 (6 bases). This CDR3 region has 15 residues. In germline, CDR1 is MNHEY, CDR2 SVGAGI. V lost 1 base and J 2 bases, leaving 10 bases between the germline ends. In nucleotides, the CDR3 is TGTGCCAGCAGTTACTTGCGGGGAACCACAGATACGCAGTATTTT. Amino acids: CASSYLRGTTDTQYF.

The V gene is TRBV6-6, the J gene TRBJ1-1, with TRBD1 as a possible D gene (6 bases). CDR1 and CDR2 (germline): MNHNY, SVGAGI (reference sequence). Between the trimmed V and J ends, which lost 8 bases and 5 bases, there was a span of 21 bases. This CDR3 has 15 amino acids. The CDR3 sequence is CASWDSRGAWTEAFF. CDR3 DNA: TGTGCCAGCTGGGATTCCAGGGGTGCGTGGACTGAAGCTTTCTTT.

This chain connects TRBV3-1 to TRBJ2-1; TRBD1 might be the D (6 bases). Trimming shortened V by 4 bases and J by 2 bases, and 12 bases separated the two germline ends. Germline V gene lookup returns CDR1 LGHDT and CDR2 YNNKEL (reference sequence). There are 15 residues in the CDR3. The CDR3 DNA follows: TGTGCCAGCAGCCTCCGGGACACCGCCTACAATGAGCAGTTCTTC. It translates to CASSLRDTAYNEQFF.

In its sample, this clonotype was seen many times. The rearrangement joins TRBV5-6 to TRBJ1-1; 10 bases are a match to TRBD1. V shed 2 bases and J 0 bases; nucleotides not matched to a gene: 4. The CDR3 spans 16 residues. Germline assignment: CDR1 SGHDT and CDR2 YYEEEE. The DNA of the CDR3 is TGTGCCAGCAGCTTCCGACAGGGGGCCTTGAACACTGAAGCTTTCTTT. Amino acids: CASSFRQGALNTEAFF.

This clonotype was recorded many times. The rearrangement links TRBV7-9 to TRBJ1-4; D remains ambiguous. CDR1 and CDR2 from the germline V gene are SEHNR and FQNEAQ (reference sequence). Trimming removed 6 bases at V and 4 bases at J, with 15 bases between. The CDR3 consists of 15 residues. CDR3 bases: TGTGCCAGCAGGCTCGGCTTAACGAATAATGAAAAACTGTTTTTT. Translating it yields CASRLGLTNNEKLFF.

The J gene is TRBJ2-5, the V gene TRBV20-1; 7 bases are a match to TRBD1. Germline-derived CDR1 and CDR2 are DFQATT and SNEGSKA (reference sequence). After removal of 6 bases from V and 2 bases from J, the junction contained 3 bases not matched to a gene. This CDR3 region has 12 residues. The CDR3 DNA follows: TGCAGTGCCCTGGGACAGCAAGAGACCCAGTACTTC. This sequence encodes CSALGQQETQYF.

This clonotype was observed many times. The rearrangement links TRBV7-9 to TRBJ2-7, with 7 bases identical to TRBD1. Trimming cost V 3 bases and J 6 bases; bases outside gene matches: 8. Germline CDR1 and CDR2: SEHNR and FQNEAQ (reference sequence). There are 14 residues in the CDR3. The DNA for the CDR3 is TGTGCCAGCAGCTTTACCGGGACAGTCGGCGAGCAGTACTTC. Encoded protein: CASSFTGTVGEQYF.

V usage is TRBV20-1 and J usage is TRBJ2-6; D ambiguous. This CDR3 spans 13 amino acids. CDR1 is DFQATT and CDR2 is SNEGSKA in the germline V gene (reference sequence). The germline V and J ends were trimmed by 6 bases and 0 bases, with 6 bases remaining between them. Here the CDR3 reads CSAVFSGANVLTF. In nucleotides, the CDR3 is TGCAGTGCCGTTTTCTCTGGGGCCAACGTCCTGACTTTC.

The rearrangement joins TRBV27 to TRBJ2-2; D not certain. V dropped 3 bases and J dropped 1 base, with 6 bases sitting between them. This CDR3 is 14 amino acids long. Germline lookup yields CDR1 MNHEY and CDR2 SMNVEV (reference sequence). The CDR3 bases are TGTGCCAGCAGTTTCACTTTGAACACCGGGGAGCTGTTTTTT. Translation: CASSFTLNTGELFF.

The rearrangement joins TRBV5-1 to TRBJ2-1; D gene unclear. From germline, CDR1 is SGHRS and CDR2 YFSETQ. Trimming removed 4 bases at V and 9 bases at J, with 17 bases between. The length of the CDR3 is 14 residues. In DNA, the CDR3 is TGCGCCAGCAGCATAGTCGGAGACGGCGGTGAGCAGTTCTTC. Its protein product is CASSIVGDGGEQFF.

A few counts support this clonotype. The V call is TRBV5-1, the J call TRBJ2-7; possibly TRBD2 for D (5 bases). Between the trimmed V and J ends, which lost 4 bases and 0 bases, there was a span of 8 bases. CDR1 and CDR2 from the germline V gene are SGHRS and YFSETQ. This CDR3 has 13 amino acids. The CDR3, as DNA: TGCGCCAGCAGCCTGGAGGACTCCTACGAGCAGTACTTC. This encodes CASSLEDSYEQYF.

This clonotype has only a few counts. The V and J genes are TRBV7-2 and TRBJ2-1; a possible D gene is TRBD2 (6 bases). The CDR3 extends over 15 amino acids. V was pared by 1 base and J by 4 bases, with 11 bases between. Germline lookup yields CDR1 SGHTA and CDR2 FQGNSA. The CDR3 nucleotides read TGTGCCAGCAGCTTAGAGACGGGAGTTTACAATGAGCAGTTCTTC. Residues: CASSLETGVYNEQFF.

The chain links TRBV18 to TRBJ2-7; tentative D call: TRBD2 (6 bases). CDR3 length equals 14 residues. The germline V gene encodes CDR1 KGHSH and CDR2 LQKENI. V was shortened by 6 bases and J by 6 bases, with 18 bases between the two germline ends. In DNA form, the CDR3 reads TGTGCCAGCTCGGCGGCGGCTACTAGCTCCGAGCAGTACTTC. Encoded protein: CASSAAATSSEQYF.

In its sample, this clonotype was seen a few times. The J gene is TRBJ2-1, the V gene TRBV7-2; D perhaps matches TRBD2 (6 bases). Germline-derived CDR1 and CDR2 are SGHTA and FQGNSA. V was pared by 1 base and J by 6 bases, with 10 bases between. CDR3 length: 14 residues. The DNA of the CDR3 is TGTGCCAGCAGCTTAGTTGGGAGGCGCAATGAGCAGTTCTTC. This gives the protein CASSLVGRRNEQFF.

This clonotype was detected many times. The chain is built from TRBV12-3 or TRBV12-4 and TRBJ2-3; no clear D gene. CDR3 length equals 14 residues. V was cut by 6 bases and J by 6 bases, with 16 bases left in between. The CDR3 region has the DNA TGTGCCAGCAGCCCCTCGGGTCTTTTGGATACGCAGTATTTT. It yields the protein CASSPSGLLDTQYF.

This clonotype was observed many times. The rearrangement links TRBV12-5 to TRBJ2-1; D is possibly TRBD2 (6 bases). CDR1 is LGHNT, CDR2 FRNRAP, per germline. V lost 7 bases to trimming and J lost 6 bases, with 19 bases between them. The CDR3 is 15 amino acids. CDR3 sequence reads: CASAVRAREPNEQFF. DNA of the CDR3: TGTGCTAGTGCCGTTCGAGCCCGGGAGCCCAATGAGCAGTTCTTC.

This clonotype came up many times. The chain couples TRBV20-1 to TRBJ1-2; a possible D gene is TRBD1 (5 bases). The CDR3 loop spans 13 amino acids. Trimming shortened V by 7 bases and J by 0 bases, and 12 bases separated the two germline ends. The germline V gene has CDR1 DFQATT and CDR2 SNEGSKA (reference sequence). CDR3 loop: CSVAGQANYGYTF. In DNA, the CDR3 is TGCAGTGTGGCAGGGCAAGCTAACTATGGCTACACCTTC.

This clonotype was detected ten times or more. The V and J genes are TRBV29-1 and TRBJ2-3, with D maybe TRBD2 (5 bases). Germline V gene sequence: CDR1 SQVTM, CDR2 ANQGSEA. There are 12 residues in the CDR3. Trimming stripped 4 bases from V and 5 bases from J, with 10 bases between. This CDR3 is CSVAGGGDTQYF. The DNA of the CDR3 is TGCAGCGTTGCCGGAGGAGGAGATACGCAGTATTTT.

The chain combines TRBV7-6 with TRBJ2-1, with 10 bases aligning to TRBD2. V shed 1 base, J shed 7 bases, and the junction held 7 bases outside the gene matches. The CDR3 sequence is 16 residues long. Germline CDR1 reads SGHVS; CDR2 reads FNYEAQ. The CDR3 region has the DNA TGTGCCAGCAGCTTAGGGGTCTCTAGCGGGAGTAATGAGCAGTTCTTC. This gives the protein CASSLGVSSGSNEQFF.

This clonotype came up many times. The CDR3 loop reads CASSEYGPTYETQYF. The CDR3 DNA is TGTGCCAGCAGCGAATATGGACCGACCTACGAGACCCAGTACTTC. V gene TRBV7-9 combines with J gene TRBJ2-5; no reliable D call. Trimming shortened V by 5 bases and J by 5 bases, and 18 bases separated the two germline ends. Germline CDR1 reads SEHNR; CDR2 reads FQNEAQ (reference sequence). The CDR3 length is 15 residues. The whole variable domain, filled in from reference TRBV7-9 and TRBJ2-5, reads DTGVSQNPRHKITKRGQNVTFRCDPISEHNRLYWYRQTLGQGPEFLTYFQNEAQLEKSRLLSDRFSAERPKGSFSTLEIQRTEQGDSAMYLCASSEYGPTYETQYFGPGTRLLVL.

V and J are TRBV29-1 and TRBJ1-4; D might be TRBD1 (5 bases). The CDR3 contains 13 residues. The germline V gene encodes CDR1 SQVTM and CDR2 ANQGSEA. The V and J ends lost 6 bases and 4 bases respectively, with 12 bases between them. In nucleotides, the CDR3 is TGCAGCGTAAGACAGTGGAGTAATGAAAAACTGTTTTTT. Its translation: CSVRQWSNEKLFF. The variable domain in full, completed from reference TRBV29-1 and TRBJ1-4, reads SAVISQKPSRDICQRGTSLTIQCQVDSQVTMMFWYRQQPGQSLTLIATANQGSEATYESGFVIDKFPISRPNLTFSTLTVSNMSPEDSSIYLCSVRQWSNEKLFFGSGTQLSVL.

The chain uses TRBV20-1 and TRBJ1-2; D not resolved. Trimming left V 2 bases short and J 4 bases short, with 11 bases between. CDR1 is DFQATT and CDR2 is SNEGSKA in the germline V gene (reference sequence). The CDR3 loop spans 13 amino acids. CDR3 in amino acids: CSARWGRSYGYTF. The CDR3 DNA follows: TGCAGTGCTAGATGGGGAAGGAGCTATGGCTACACCTTC.

The CDR3 sequence: CASSAARGGGMGTEAFF. In DNA, the CDR3 is TGTGCCAGCAGCGCTGCGCGGGGGGGCGGAATGGGCACTGAAGCTTTCTTT. V usage is TRBV28 and J usage is TRBJ1-1, with D perhaps TRBD1 (6 bases). V lost 6 bases and J lost 4, with 24 bases in between. This CDR3 contains 17 residues. Germline values: CDR1 MDHEN, CDR2 SYDVKM. Combining the CDR3 with reference TRBV28 and TRBJ1-1 gives the whole variable domain DVKVTQSSRYLVKRTGEKVFLECVQDMDHENMFWYRQDPGLGLRLIYFSYDVKMKEKGDIPEGYSVSREKKERFSLILESASTNQTSMYLCASSAARGGGMGTEAFFGQGTRLTVV.

This clonotype was recorded many times. V is TRBV7-8 and J is TRBJ1-4; a possible D gene is TRBD1 (6 bases). The CDR3 has 15 residues. CDR1 and CDR2 (germline): SGHVS, FQNEAQ. V shed 2 bases and J shed 5 bases, with 12 bases lying between them. DNA of the CDR3: TGTGCCAGCAGCTTAAGAGGACAGATAAATGAAAAACTGTTTTTT. Encoded protein: CASSLRGQINEKLFF.

This clonotype was detected many times. CDR3 in DNA: TGTGCCAGCAGTTTGGCAGAAACCTCTGGGGCCAACGTCCTGACTTTC. Its protein product is CASSLAETSGANVLTF. V is TRBV27 and J is TRBJ2-6; D gene ambiguous. The germline CDR1 and CDR2 sequences are MNHEY and SMNVEV (reference sequence). V lost 3 bases, J lost 0 bases, and 9 bases lay in between. The CDR3 spans 16 residues.

Ten or more counts support this clonotype. The chain is built from TRBV19 and TRBJ2-1; maybe TRBD2 (7 bases). V gave up 5 bases and J gave up 7 bases, with 18 bases separating them. The CDR3 is 15 residues long. CDR1 is LNHDA and CDR2 is SQIVND in the germline V gene (reference sequence). The CDR3 DNA sequence: TGTGCCAGTAGTGGCCGGGGGGCTCTTTTAAATGAGCAGTTCTTC. It yields the protein CASSGRGALLNEQFF. The full variable domain, rest sourced from reference TRBV19 and TRBJ2-1, is DGGITQSPKYLFRKEGQNVTLSCEQNLNHDAMYWYRQDPGQGLRLIYYSQIVNDFQKGDIAEGYSVSREKKESFPLTVTSAQKNPTAFYLCASSGRGALLNEQFFGPGTRLTVL.

The CDR3 loop reads CSASGSSSYEQYF. CDR3 sequence (DNA): TGCAGTGCTTCAGGATCCAGCTCCTACGAGCAGTACTTC. The chain carries TRBV20-1 and TRBJ2-7, with D hard to call. The V end was cut by 5 bases, the J end by 0 bases, with 11 bases between. CDR1 DFQATT and CDR2 SNEGSKA come from the germline V gene (reference sequence). This CDR3 is 13 amino acids long.

In its sample, this clonotype was seen a few times. This chain connects TRBV6-5 to TRBJ2-7, with 8 positions matching TRBD2. This CDR3 has 12 amino acids. V dropped 6 bases and J dropped 8; count of bases not matched to a gene: 6. CDR1 and CDR2 (germline): MNHEY, SVGAGI. The CDR3 nucleotides read TGTGCCAGCAGCCCGGGGGGGCAGCAGCAGTACTTC. Translated: CASSPGGQQQYF.

Many counts were recorded for this clonotype. CDR3 in DNA: TGTGCCAGCAGTTTCACGCGTGGCACTGAAGCTTTCTTT. Translating gives CASSFTRGTEAFF. The chain employs TRBV12-3 or TRBV12-4 and TRBJ1-1; D is uncertain. The CDR3 spans 13 residues. Between the trimmed V and J ends, which lost 3 bases and 4 bases, there was a span of 9 bases.

This clonotype was observed at least ten times. The chain uses TRBV18 and TRBJ1-4; D uncertain. This CDR3 comprises 13 residues. Trimming stripped 6 bases from V and 0 bases from J, with 5 bases between. Germline V gene lookup returns CDR1 KGHSH and CDR2 LQKENI. The CDR3 is CASSPATNEKLFF. Written as DNA, the CDR3 is TGTGCCAGCTCTCCGGCAACTAATGAAAAACTGTTTTTT.